Included here is one T cell receptor (beta chain) sequence, with context. Its target is not known. PBMCs numbering at least 6 million were isolated per sample. Using a J-beta primer mix together with a sample-barcoded 5' primer, a second PCR was run for roughly 6 to 12 cycles. MiXCR, applied by TCRdb to the 5' RACE reads, yields one record per CDR3 protein. Found here are about 1.1 million distinct CDR3 sequences, roughly two fifths of them singletons; the top ten hold around 13%. This sample is part of a study of blood T cells in healthy people across ages. There are 13 residues in the CDR3. CDR1 and CDR2 from the germline V gene are DFQATT and SNEGSKA (reference sequence). V was pared by 0 bases and J by 2 bases, with 6 bases between. Study outcomes and limitations: A strong correlation was found between TCR beta diversity and the percentage of naive T cells. Diversity estimates drawn from one million T cells were deemed underestimates. Nothing was known about donor CMV status, and this possibly confounded expanded clonotype changes.

The genes are TRBV20-1 and TRBJ2-3; D gene uncertain. Source material: blood. This TCR came from a young man in good health. CDR3 sequence (DNA): TGCAGTGCTAGAGATGATCTCACAGATACGCAGTATTTT. It codes for CSARDDLTDTQYF.